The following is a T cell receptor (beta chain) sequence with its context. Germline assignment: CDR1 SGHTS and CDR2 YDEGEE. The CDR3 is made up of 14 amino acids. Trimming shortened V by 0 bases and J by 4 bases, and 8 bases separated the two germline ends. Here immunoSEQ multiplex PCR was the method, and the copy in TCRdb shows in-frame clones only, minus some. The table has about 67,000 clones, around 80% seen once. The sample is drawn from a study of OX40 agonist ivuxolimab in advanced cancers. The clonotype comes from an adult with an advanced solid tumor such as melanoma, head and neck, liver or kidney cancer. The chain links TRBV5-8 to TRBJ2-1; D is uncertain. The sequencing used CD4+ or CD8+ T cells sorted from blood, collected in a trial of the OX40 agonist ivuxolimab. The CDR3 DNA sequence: TGTGCCAGCAGCTTGGCGCTGAGTTACAATGAGCAGTTCTTC. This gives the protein CASSLALSYNEQFF.